What follows are 25 T cell receptor beta chains derived from one specimen sequenced in a study of cytomegalovirus exposure and HLA in healthy donors. Using immunoSEQ multiplex PCR, the repertoire was profiled, and TCRdb retains in-frame clones only, with some absent. The sample carries about 65,000 clones, about 91% recorded once. Sequenced material: PBMCs. The receptors derive from a woman younger than 35 in good health and CMV-seronegative.

This sequence joins TRBV11-3 and TRBJ2-1; TRBD2 matches at 15 bases. Germline V gene sequence: CDR1 SGHNT, CDR2 YENEEA. The ends lost 5 bases at V and 7 bases at J; junction bases unmatched: 6. This CDR3 comprises 16 residues. CDR3 in DNA: TGTGCCAGCAGCACGGGACTAGCGGGAGGTAGTAATGAGCAGTTCTTC. Translated, it gives CASSTGLAGGSNEQFF.

The V gene is TRBV6-5, the J gene TRBJ1-2; D ambiguous. Trimming pared 6 bases from V and 2 bases from J, leaving 10 bases between. The CDR3 has 13 amino acids. CDR1 MNHEY and CDR2 SVGAGI come from the germline V gene. CDR3 in DNA: TGTGCCAGCAGCTCCGGTTCAAACTATGGCTACACCTTC. This codes for CASSSGSNYGYTF.

The J gene is TRBJ1-2, the V gene TRBV14; 10 bases agree with TRBD1. The CDR3 covers 15 residues. Trimming took 1 base from V and 6 from J; bases not matched to a gene: 5. Germline loops: CDR1 SGHDN, CDR2 FVKESK. CDR3 coding DNA: TGTGCCAGCAGCCAAGTATCTGACAGGGGGCATGGCTACACCTTC. This gives the protein CASSQVSDRGHGYTF.

CDR3: CASSRDWDNEQFF. The CDR3 DNA sequence: TGTGCCAGCTCCCGGGACTGGGACAATGAGCAGTTCTTC. The rearrangement links TRBV18 to TRBJ2-1, with D possibly matching TRBD2 (6 bases). The germline V gene has CDR1 KGHSH and CDR2 LQKENI. The length of the CDR3 is 13 residues. V was cut by 6 bases and J by 5 bases, with 11 bases left in between.

The chain combines TRBV5-1 with TRBJ1-2; tentatively, D is TRBD1 (5 bases). The CDR3 is 14 amino acids. Trimming left V 4 bases short and J 3 bases short, with 13 bases between. The V gene's germline CDR1 is SGHRS and CDR2 YFSETQ. The CDR3 coding sequence is TGCGCCAGCAGCGCCACAACGGGGGACTATGGCTACACCTTC. This translates into CASSATTGDYGYTF.

The J gene is TRBJ2-3, the V gene TRBV9; possible D gene TRBD2, 6 bases. Trimming pared 2 bases from V and 0 bases from J, leaving 10 bases between. The CDR3 spans 15 residues. The V gene's germline CDR1 is SGDLS and CDR2 YYNGEE. CDR3: CASSVGLASTDTQYF. In nucleotides, the CDR3 is TGTGCCAGCAGCGTTGGGCTAGCGAGCACAGATACGCAGTATTTT.

The chain joins TRBV5-1 to TRBJ1-2; 7 bases map to TRBD1. The V segment lost 0 bases and the J segment 6 bases; nucleotides outside the gene matches: 5. The CDR3 extends over 14 amino acids. Germline CDR1 SGHRS, CDR2 YFSETQ. CDR3 in DNA: TGCGCCAGCAGCTTGGAGGGGGACAGTGATGGCTACACCTTC. Its protein product is CASSLEGDSDGYTF.

This clone was seen only once. This sequence joins TRBV4-3 and TRBJ1-1; D unclear. The CDR3 totals 18 residues. V gave up 1 base and J gave up 3 bases, with 21 bases separating them. From germline, CDR1 is LGHNA and CDR2 YSLEER. CDR3 DNA: TGCGCCAGCAGCCAAGTTCCGTCTGGGCCCGAGGGCGACACTGAAGCTTTCTTT. Its translation: CASSQVPSGPEGDTEAFF.

The genes are TRBV6-1 and TRBJ2-3; TRBD1 might be the D (5 bases). This CDR3 spans 15 amino acids. V was pared by 7 bases and J by 3 bases, with 17 bases between. Germline values: CDR1 MNHNS, CDR2 SASEGT. CDR3 sequence: CASTLQVASTDTQYF. CDR3 bases: TGTGCCAGCACCTTACAGGTCGCATCGACAGATACGCAGTATTTT.

The chain employs TRBV18 and TRBJ2-5, with D possibly matching TRBD1 (6 bases). The germline V gene encodes CDR1 KGHSH and CDR2 LQKENI. The CDR3 length is 15 residues. Trimming removed 3 bases at V and 3 bases at J, with 14 bases between. This chain's CDR3 is CASSPGIGGKETQYF. The DNA of the CDR3 is TGTGCCAGCTCACCGGGCATTGGGGGCAAAGAGACCCAGTACTTC.

The rearrangement joins TRBV6-6 to TRBJ1-4; a possible D gene is TRBD1 (5 bases). The CDR3 is made up of 15 amino acids. The V gene lost 0 bases and the J gene lost 8 bases, with 13 bases spanning the gap. The germline V gene has CDR1 MNHNY and CDR2 SVGAGI (reference sequence). CDR3 in amino acids: CASSYSGGGGEKLFF. The DNA of the CDR3 is TGTGCCAGCAGTTACTCTGGGGGAGGCGGGGAAAAACTGTTTTTT.

J is TRBJ1-2 and V is TRBV6-1; 10 bases map to TRBD1. CDR1 and CDR2 from the germline V gene are MNHNS and SASEGT. The J segment lost 4 bases and the V segment lost 1 base, leaving 0 bases of the junction unmatched. The CDR3 extends over 14 amino acids. CDR3 in amino acids: CASSEGTGGYGYTF. DNA of the CDR3: TGTGCCAGCAGTGAAGGGACAGGGGGCTATGGCTACACCTTC.

The V call is TRBV19, the J call TRBJ2-5; 11 nucleotides align to TRBD2. Losses at the gene ends were 5 bases for V and 5 bases for J; bases not matched to a gene: 10. CDR3 size: 16 residues. CDR1 LNHDA and CDR2 SQIVND come from the germline V gene (reference sequence). CDR3 sequence reads: CASSGRLTSGVETQYF. CDR3 coding DNA: TGTGCCAGTAGTGGCCGACTGACTAGCGGGGTGGAGACCCAGTACTTC.

This clone occurred once. This chain uses TRBV7-9 with TRBJ1-4; D is unresolved. The CDR3 length is 15 residues. Trimming stripped 6 bases from V and 4 bases from J, with 15 bases between. CDR1 SEHNR and CDR2 FQNEAQ come from the germline V gene (reference sequence). In nucleotides, the CDR3 is TGTGCCAGCAGTTCCCCGGGAGGGCGTAATGAAAAACTGTTTTTT. Its translation: CASSSPGGRNEKLFF.

The chain has TRBV5-8 and TRBJ2-1; 9 bases are a match to TRBD1. V lost 2 bases and J lost 3; bases outside the gene matches: 3. Germline CDR1 is SGHTS and CDR2 is YDEGEE. CDR3 size: 15 residues. In DNA, the CDR3 is TGTGCCAGCAGCTTAGGACAGGGGATCTACAATGAGCAGTTCTTC. Encoded protein: CASSLGQGIYNEQFF. Together with reference TRBV5-8 and TRBJ2-1, the CDR3 gives the full variable domain: EAGVTQSPTHLIKTRGQQATLRCSPISGHTSVYWYQQALGLGLQFLLWYDEGEERNRGNFPPRFSGRQFPNYSSELNVNALELEDSALYLCASSLGQGIYNEQFFGPGTRLTVL.

The chain carries TRBV4-1 and TRBJ2-1, with 10 bases lining up with TRBD1. The CDR3 is 15 residues long. CDR1 is MGHRA, CDR2 YSYEKL, per germline. The J segment lost 8 bases and the V segment lost 3 bases, leaving 7 bases of the junction unmatched. The CDR3 protein is CASSQPGQGIDEQFF. Written as DNA, the CDR3 is TGCGCCAGCAGCCAGCCGGGACAGGGGATAGATGAGCAGTTCTTC.

The chain recombines TRBV7-6 with TRBJ2-7; the match to TRBD1 covers 7 bases. Looked up from germline, CDR1 is SGHVS and CDR2 is FNYEAQ. With 5 bases clipped from V and 2 bases from J, the junction kept 6 bases outside the gene matches. This CDR3 has 14 amino acids. CDR3 nucleotide sequence: TGTGCCAGCAGCCGCAGGCAGGGGGCCTACGAGCAGTACTTC. This gives the protein CASSRRQGAYEQYF.

This clone occurred once. The chain recombines TRBV19 with TRBJ1-4; 9 bases map to TRBD1. CDR1 and CDR2 from the germline V gene are LNHDA and SQIVND (reference sequence). V shed 9 bases, J shed 8 bases, and the junction held 22 bases outside the gene matches. The CDR3 length is 18 residues. The CDR3 protein is CARTHRDRACILEEKLFF. The DNA for the CDR3 is TGTGCCAGAACCCACCGGGACAGGGCTTGTATTCTTGAAGAAAAACTGTTTTTT.

This rearrangement joins TRBV10-3 to TRBJ1-5; D not certain. Trimming removed 0 bases from V and 5 bases from J, with 11 bases in between. Germline loops: CDR1 ENHRY, CDR2 SYGVKD. The CDR3 loop spans 15 amino acids. In DNA, the CDR3 is TGTGCCATCAGTGAGTCGGGGAGGGAATATCAGCCCCAGCATTTT. Its translation is CAISESGREYQPQHF.

The rearrangement uses TRBV7-2 and TRBJ2-1; 14 nucleotides align to TRBD2. The CDR3 length is 17 residues. Germline values: CDR1 SGHTA, CDR2 FQGNSA. Germline trimming cut 5 bases from V and 7 bases from J; bases unmatched to any gene: 10. The DNA for the CDR3 is TGTGCCAGCAGCCCCCTGACTAGCGGGAGGGCCAGAAATGAGCAGTTCTTC. Residues: CASSPLTSGRARNEQFF.

This clone has a single count. The chain uses TRBV28 and TRBJ2-3, with 7 positions matching TRBD2. J was trimmed by 0 bases and V by 4 bases; bases with no gene match: 4. This CDR3 is built from 15 residues. Per germline, CDR1 MDHEN and CDR2 SYDVKM. CDR3 sequence reads: CASSSLGGSTDTQYF. The CDR3 nucleotides are TGTGCCAGCAGTTCCCTCGGGGGGAGCACAGATACGCAGTATTTT.

J is TRBJ1-2 and V is TRBV28; D is unresolved. Germline-derived CDR1 and CDR2 are MDHEN and SYDVKM. V lost 1 base to trimming and J lost 9 bases, with 9 bases between them. The CDR3 has 12 amino acids. The CDR3 nucleotides read TGTGCCAGCAGTTTATCAGCAGGAAGCTACACCTTC. Its protein is CASSLSAGSYTF.

This chain links TRBV19 with TRBJ1-4; D is perhaps TRBD1 (6 bases). V lost 4 bases to trimming and J lost 6 bases, with 9 bases between them. Germline assignment: CDR1 LNHDA and CDR2 SQIVND (reference sequence). The CDR3 spans 13 residues. The CDR3, as DNA: TGTGCCAGTAGTACAAGGGGGTATGAAAAACTGTTTTTT. Translated: CASSTRGYEKLFF.

The V gene is TRBV7-2, the J gene TRBJ2-1; 7 positions agree with TRBD1. Unmatched junction bases numbered 5, after V lost 3 bases and J lost 3 bases. The CDR3 has 15 residues. Germline V gene sequence: CDR1 SGHTA, CDR2 FQGNSA. This chain's CDR3 is CASSFTTGYYNEQFF. Here the CDR3 DNA reads TGTGCCAGCAGCTTTACGACAGGGTACTACAATGAGCAGTTCTTC. Using reference TRBV7-2 and TRBJ2-1 for the parts outside the CDR3, the full variable domain is GAGVSQSPSNKVTEKGKDVELRCDPISGHTALYWYRQSLGQGLEFLIYFQGNSAPDKSGLPSDRFSAERTGGSVSTLTIQRTQQEDSAVYLCASSFTTGYYNEQFFGPGTRLTVL.

The V call is TRBV7-9, the J call TRBJ1-1, with 7 positions matching TRBD1. Looked up from germline, CDR1 is SEHNR and CDR2 is FQNEAQ (reference sequence). The CDR3 contains 14 residues. V lost 4 bases to trimming and J lost 8 bases; unmatched junction nucleotides: 10. The CDR3: CASSSPGQLLEAFF. The CDR3 DNA reads as TGTGCCAGCAGCTCGCCGGGACAGCTACTAGAAGCTTTCTTT.